This T cell receptor beta chain comes out of a study of metastatic and nonmetastatic thyroid tumors. Points from the study as a whole: Significantly greater TCR beta diversity was reportedly found in malignant thyroid tumors than in benign nodules (in blood and tumor).

CDR3 size: 14 residues. V dropped 4 bases and J dropped 10; count of bases not matched to a gene: 10. Germline V lookup: CDR1 SEHNR, CDR2 FQNEAQ (reference sequence). Treatment of any kind had been given to no patient before thyroid surgery. There are many counts of this clone. Its specificity is not known. TCRdb recomputed clones from the PCR reads via MiXCR. The data contain 20,000 or so clones, about 12% of them singletons. The chain is built from TRBV7-9 and TRBJ2-1, with TRBD2 matching 7 bases. The sequenced sample was blood. This receptor was obtained from a male donor with papillary thyroid cancer or a benign thyroid nodule (not recorded which). Some clones in this sample may be carry-over from other donors' samples. Here the CDR3 reads CASSSGTGRGEQFF. The DNA for the CDR3 is TGTGCCAGCAGCTCCGGGACTGGGAGGGGCGAGCAGTTCTTC.